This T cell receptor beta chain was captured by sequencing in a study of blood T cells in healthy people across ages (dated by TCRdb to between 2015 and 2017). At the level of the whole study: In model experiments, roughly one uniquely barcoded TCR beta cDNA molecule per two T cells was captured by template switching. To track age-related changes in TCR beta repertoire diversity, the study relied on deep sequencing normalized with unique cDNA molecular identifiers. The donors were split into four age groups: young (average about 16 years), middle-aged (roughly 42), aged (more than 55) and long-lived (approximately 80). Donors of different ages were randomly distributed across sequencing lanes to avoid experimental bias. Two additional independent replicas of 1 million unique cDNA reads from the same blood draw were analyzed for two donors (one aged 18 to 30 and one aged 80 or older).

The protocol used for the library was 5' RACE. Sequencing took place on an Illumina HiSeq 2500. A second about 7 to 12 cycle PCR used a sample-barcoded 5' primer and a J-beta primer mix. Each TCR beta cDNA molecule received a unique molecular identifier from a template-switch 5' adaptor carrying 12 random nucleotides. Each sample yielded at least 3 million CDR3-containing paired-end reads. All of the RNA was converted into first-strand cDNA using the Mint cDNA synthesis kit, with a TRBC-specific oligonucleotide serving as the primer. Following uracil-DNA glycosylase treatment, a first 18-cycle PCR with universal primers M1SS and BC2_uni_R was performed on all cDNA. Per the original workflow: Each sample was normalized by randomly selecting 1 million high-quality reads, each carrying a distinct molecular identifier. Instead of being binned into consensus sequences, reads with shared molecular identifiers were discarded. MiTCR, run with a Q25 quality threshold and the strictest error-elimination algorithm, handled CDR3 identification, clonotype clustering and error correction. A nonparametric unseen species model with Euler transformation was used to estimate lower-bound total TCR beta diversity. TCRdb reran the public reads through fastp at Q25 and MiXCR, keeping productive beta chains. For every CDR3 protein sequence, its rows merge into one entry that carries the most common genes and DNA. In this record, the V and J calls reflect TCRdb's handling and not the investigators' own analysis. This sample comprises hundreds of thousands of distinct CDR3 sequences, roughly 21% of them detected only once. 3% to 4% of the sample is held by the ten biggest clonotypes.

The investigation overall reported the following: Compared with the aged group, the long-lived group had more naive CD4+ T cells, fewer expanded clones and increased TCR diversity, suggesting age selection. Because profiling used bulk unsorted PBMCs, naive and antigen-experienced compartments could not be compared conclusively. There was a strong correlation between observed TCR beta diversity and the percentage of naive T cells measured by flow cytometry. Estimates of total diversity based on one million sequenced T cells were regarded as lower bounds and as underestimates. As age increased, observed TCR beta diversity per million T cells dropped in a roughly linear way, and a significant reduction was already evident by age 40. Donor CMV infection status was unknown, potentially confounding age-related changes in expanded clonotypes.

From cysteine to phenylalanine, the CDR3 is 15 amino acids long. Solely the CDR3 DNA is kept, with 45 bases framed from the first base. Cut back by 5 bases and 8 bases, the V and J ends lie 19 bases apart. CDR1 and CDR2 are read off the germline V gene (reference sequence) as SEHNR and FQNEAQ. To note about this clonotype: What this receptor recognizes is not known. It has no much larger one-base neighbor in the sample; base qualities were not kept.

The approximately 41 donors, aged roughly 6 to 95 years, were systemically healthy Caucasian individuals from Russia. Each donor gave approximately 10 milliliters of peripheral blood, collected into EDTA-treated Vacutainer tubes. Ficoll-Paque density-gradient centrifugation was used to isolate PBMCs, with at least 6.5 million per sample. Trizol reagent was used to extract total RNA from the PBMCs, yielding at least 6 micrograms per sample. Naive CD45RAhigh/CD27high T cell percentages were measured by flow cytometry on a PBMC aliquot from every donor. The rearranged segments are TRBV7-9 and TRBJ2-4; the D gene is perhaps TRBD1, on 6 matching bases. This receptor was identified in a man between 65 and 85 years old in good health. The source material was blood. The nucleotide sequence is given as TGTGCCAGCAGCCTACAACTAGGGGGTAGAGACATTCAGTACTTC. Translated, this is CASSLQLGGRDIQYF.